This T cell receptor beta chain emerged from a study of T-cell reconstitution after alpha-beta-depleted transplantation in children. It was with unique molecular identifiers that the TCRbeta library was prepared. TCRdb recomputed calls from the PCR reads with MiXCR, one row per CDR3 protein. The sample gives about 120,000 distinct CDR3 sequences, roughly 24% of which show up once; roughly a tenth is in the top ten. Study findings and constraints: Reportedly, only several hundred clones from non-depleted graft cells drove alpha-beta T-cell counts at about two months.

This clonotype was detected ten times or more. Its specificity is not known. The ends were cut back, 2 bases at V and 4 bases at J, with 15 bases in the middle. This CDR3 is built from 14 residues. Per the germline V gene, CDR1 is DFQATT and CDR2 is SNEGSKA (reference sequence). The source material was PBMCs, mostly from graft donor cells, sampled 180 days after TCRalphabeta/CD19-depleted stem cell transplant. This receptor was obtained from a male patient aged 2-10 years who had a stem cell transplant for chronic granulomatous disease, so the T cells may come from the graft donor. This chain connects TRBV20-1 to TRBJ2-7, with a tentative D call TRBD1 (6 bases). The CDR3 DNA is TGCAGTGCTAGACTACCAGACAGGAATTACGAGCAGTACTTC. This sequence encodes CSARLPDRNYEQYF.